The entry below gives a single TCR beta chain sequence along with its context. Researchers amplified the TCR beta CDR3 regions from RNA transcripts. In the first-round RT-PCR of the TCR CDR3, the HTBI primer set was used. One entry per CDR3 protein results from TCRdb running MiXCR on the multiplex PCR reads. In the table there are fewer than 350,000 distinct CDR3 sequences, around a sixth of which are singletons. Uncontrolled infection, other autoimmune disease, pregnancy and lactation each barred patients from inclusion. Clinical symptoms, serum thyroxine and TRAb, thyroid ultrasound and orbital computed tomography were used for the diagnoses. This entry comes from a study of T cells in Graves' hyperthyroidism and ophthalmopathy. CDR3 length: 15 residues. V dropped 0 bases and J dropped 3 bases, with 11 bases sitting between them. Germline lookup yields CDR1 SGHAT and CDR2 FQNNGV.

The TCR originated in a woman between 40 and 50 years old with Graves' ophthalmopathy. Sequencing was done on a sample of blood. The chain links TRBV11-2 to TRBJ1-2, with D perhaps TRBD1 (5 bases). The CDR3 spells CASSLDHRQHYGYTF. The DNA for the CDR3 is TGTGCCAGCAGCTTAGATCACAGGCAACACTATGGCTACACCTTC. Together with reference TRBV11-2 and TRBJ1-2, the CDR3 gives the full variable domain: EAGVAQSPRYKIIEKRQSVAFWCNPISGHATLYWYQQILGQGPKLLIQFQNNGVVDDSQLPKDRFSAERLKGVDSTLKIQPAKLEDSAVYLCASSLDHRQHYGYTFGSGTRLTVV.